This T cell receptor beta chain is drawn from a study of shared clonotypes between healthy human individuals. The healthy adult donors were HIV-negative and reported no recent acute infections or vaccinations. Once extracted for a subset, genomic DNA was divided evenly among several immunoSEQ plates. Bulk PBMC genomic DNA spanned ten immunoSEQ deep plates. The assay was immunoSEQ multiplex PCR, and TCRdb's table has in-frame clones only and misses some. The sample holds fewer than 600,000 clones, about four fifths seen once. V was shortened by 2 bases and J by 7 bases, with 12 bases between the two germline ends. The CDR3 runs 13 residues. The germline gives CDR1 MNHEY, CDR2 SVGAGI.

The clonotype was recovered from a middle-aged woman in good health. Some clones in this sample may be carry-over from other donors' samples. The chain links TRBV6-5 to TRBJ2-7; D perhaps matches TRBD2 (5 bases). Sequenced input: PBMCs. CDR3 DNA: TGTGCCAGCAGTTACCGCCCCCCGGGGGAGCAGTACTTC. Its protein is CASSYRPPGEQYF.